The 17 T cell receptor beta chains below were found in one sample sequenced in a study of beta chain features in type 1 diabetes. Points from the study as a whole: Shorter TCRB CDR3s, moderately but significantly so, were found in Type 1 diabetes patients in all four CD4+ subsets.

Of the isolated RNA, all was reverse transcribed, and so the sequenced material was expressed TCRB transcripts. Assay used: immunoSEQ multiplex PCR; TCRdb lists only in-frame clones, some missing. The table includes some 360,000 clones, roughly a tenth detected once. What these receptors recognize is not known. Material for sequencing was central memory CD4+ T cells from blood. The receptor source for this set is a man younger than 45 with type 1 diabetes.

This clone was counted a few times. The rearrangement uses TRBV7-9 and TRBJ1-1; weak D call: TRBD1 (6 bases). Per germline, CDR1 SEHNR and CDR2 FQNEAQ (reference sequence). Trimming removed 3 bases from V and 3 bases from J, with 17 bases in between. The CDR3 is 16 amino acids. CDR3 region: CASSFAGGAWDTEAFF. For the CDR3, the DNA is TGTGCCAGCAGCTTTGCGGGGGGCGCTTGGGACACTGAAGCTTTCTTT.

This clone appeared many times. The chain recombines TRBV7-3 with TRBJ2-3; D possibly corresponds to TRBD1 (6 bases). The V end was cut by 5 bases, the J end by 0 bases, with 15 bases between. Germline V gives CDR1 SGHTA, CDR2 FQGTGA. This CDR3 region has 16 residues. CDR3 sequence (DNA): TGTGCCAGCAGCCTCAGGGGCGGAACTAGCACAGATACGCAGTATTTT. Encoded protein: CASSLRGGTSTDTQYF.

Ten or more counts support this clone. The V call is TRBV18, the J call TRBJ2-1; weak D call: TRBD2 (5 bases). This CDR3 contains 13 residues. Germline CDR1 reads KGHSH; CDR2 reads LQKENI. V lost 0 bases, J lost 14 bases, and 14 bases lay in between. The DNA for the CDR3 is TGTGCCAGCTCACCACCGACTAACCCAGAGAAGTTCTTC. Protein product: CASSPPTNPEKFF. The variable domain in full, with the rest retrieved from reference TRBV18 and TRBJ2-1, is NAGVMQNPRHLVRRRGQEARLRCSPMKGHSHVYWYRQLPEEGLKFMVYLQKENIIDESGMPKERFSAEFPKEGPSILRIQQVVRGDSAAYFCASSPPTNPEKFFGPGTRLTVL.

This clone came up a few times. This chain joins TRBV2 and TRBJ2-2; no clear D. CDR3 size: 13 residues. Germline lookup yields CDR1 SNHLY and CDR2 FYNNEI. Trimming pared 2 bases from V and 2 bases from J, leaving 3 bases between. The CDR3 sequence: CASSESNTGELFF. CDR3 DNA: TGTGCCAGCAGTGAATCTAACACCGGGGAGCTGTTTTTT.

This chain links TRBV4-1 with TRBJ2-7, with 8 bases matching TRBD1. The germline CDR1 and CDR2 sequences are MGHRA and YSYEKL. V lost 3 bases, J lost 0 bases, and 10 bases stayed unmatched. The CDR3 consists of 17 residues. The CDR3 DNA is TGCGCCAGCAGCCACCCGGGACAGGATACCAGCTCCTACGAGCAGTACTTC. Translating it yields CASSHPGQDTSSYEQYF.

The chain has TRBV28 and TRBJ1-2; D unclear. Trimming stripped 3 bases from V and 3 bases from J, with 8 bases between. The CDR3 is 13 residues long. Germline assignment: CDR1 MDHEN and CDR2 SYDVKM. The CDR3 nucleotides are TGTGCCAGCAGTTTCTTGGCAGACTATGGCTACACCTTC. Encoded protein: CASSFLADYGYTF.

This clone was seen a handful of times. Within the sample, other DNA sequences also encode this same CDR3. The J gene is TRBJ2-1, the V gene TRBV5-4; the match to TRBD2 covers 13 bases. Germline V gene data show CDR1 as SGHNT and CDR2 as YYREEE (reference sequence). J lost 6 bases, V lost 0 bases, and 3 bases had no gene match. CDR3 size: 16 residues. The CDR3 DNA sequence: TGTGCCAGCAGCTTGGCCACTAGCGGGAGGGTCAATGAGCAGTTCTTC. Protein product: CASSLATSGRVNEQFF.

V is TRBV28 and J is TRBJ1-2; 7 bases match TRBD1. Per germline, CDR1 MDHEN and CDR2 SYDVKM. V was pared by 6 bases and J by 2 bases, with 12 bases of the junction left unmatched. The CDR3 length is 16 residues. Here the CDR3 reads CASSPGTAVGNYGYTF. DNA for the CDR3: TGTGCCAGCAGCCCCGGGACAGCCGTGGGGAACTATGGCTACACCTTC.

In its sample, this clone was seen a few times. The chain has TRBV6-6 and TRBJ1-1, with D maybe TRBD1 (6 bases). V lost 0 bases, J lost 1 base, and 6 bases lay in between. CDR1 MNHNY and CDR2 SVGAGI come from the germline V gene (reference sequence). The CDR3 extends over 14 amino acids. CDR3 in DNA: TGTGCCAGCAGTTACTCGACAGGGAACACTGAAGCTTTCTTT. It yields the protein CASSYSTGNTEAFF.

This clone was seen a few times. This chain connects TRBV11-2 to TRBJ2-3, with D unclear. Between the trimmed V and J ends, which lost 3 bases and 2 bases, there was a span of 9 bases. In germline, CDR1 is SGHAT, CDR2 FQNNGV. CDR3 length: 14 residues. The CDR3: CASSLADLTDTQYF. DNA for the CDR3: TGTGCCAGCAGCTTGGCGGATCTCACAGATACGCAGTATTTT.

This clone was observed many times. The V gene is TRBV7-2, the J gene TRBJ2-3; D is undetermined. Germline V gene data show CDR1 as SGHTA and CDR2 as FQGNSA. CDR3 length: 12 amino acids. The V and J ends lost 5 bases and 5 bases respectively, with 8 bases between them. CDR3 DNA sequence: TGTGCCAGCAGCGGTGCCCAAGATACGCAGTATTTT. As protein: CASSGAQDTQYF.

This clone was picked up a small number of times. The rearrangement joins TRBV5-1 to TRBJ2-1; TRBD1 matches at 7 bases. CDR3 length: 14 amino acids. Germline V gives CDR1 SGHRS, CDR2 YFSETQ. Trimming cost V 0 bases and J 7 bases; bases outside gene matches: 4. This chain's CDR3 is CASSLGQGPNEQFF. In DNA form, the CDR3 reads TGCGCCAGCAGCTTGGGACAGGGCCCGAATGAGCAGTTCTTC. The whole variable domain, remainder taken from reference TRBV5-1 and TRBJ2-1, is KAGVTQTPRYLIKTRGQQVTLSCSPISGHRSVSWYQQTPGQGLQFLFEYFSETQRNKGNFPGRFSGRQFSNSRSEMNVSTLELGDSALYLCASSLGQGPNEQFFGPGTRLTVL.

With regard to this clone: Other DNA sequences in this sample translate to the same CDR3. This chain connects TRBV5-1 to TRBJ1-1, with D maybe TRBD1 (5 bases). CDR1 SGHRS and CDR2 YFSETQ come from the germline V gene. This CDR3 contains 14 residues. Trimming took off 2 bases at V and 3 bases at J, with 11 bases between the two ends. CDR3 sequence: CASSFAREDTEAFF. The CDR3 DNA sequence: TGCGCCAGCAGCTTCGCCAGGGAAGACACTGAAGCTTTCTTT.

The chain couples TRBV28 to TRBJ2-7; D is perhaps TRBD1 (6 bases). The germline CDR1 and CDR2 sequences are MDHEN and SYDVKM. V gave up 4 bases and J gave up 6 bases, with 13 bases separating them. The CDR3 has 13 residues. CDR3 region: CASSYYNRVEQYF. CDR3 sequence (DNA): TGTGCCAGCAGTTATTACAACAGGGTCGAGCAGTACTTC.

This chain connects TRBV19 to TRBJ2-7; TRBD1 or TRBD2 may be the D gene (5 bases each). Germline V gives CDR1 LNHDA, CDR2 SQIVND (reference sequence). This CDR3 region has 14 residues. V lost 4 bases and J 3 bases, leaving 13 bases between the germline ends. CDR3 in DNA: TGTGCCAGTAGTACGACCGGGACGAGCTACGAGCAGTACTTC. Its protein is CASSTTGTSYEQYF.

This clone appeared a few times. V is TRBV19 and J is TRBJ1-5; possibly TRBD1 for D (5 bases). CDR1 and CDR2 (germline): LNHDA, SQIVND (reference sequence). The length of the CDR3 is 15 residues. V shed 7 bases and J shed 0 bases, with 13 bases lying between them. The CDR3 DNA reads as TGTGCCAGTATTGACAGACCGTATAGCAATCAGCCCCAGCATTTT. Translating gives CASIDRPYSNQPQHF.

This clone was seen at least ten times. J is TRBJ2-1 and V is TRBV9, with D unresolved. With 0 bases removed from V and 14 bases from J, the gap between germline ends came to 15 bases. CDR3 size: 13 residues. CDR1 is SGDLS, CDR2 YYNGEE, per germline. CDR3 loop: CASSVVAGQEKFF. CDR3 coding DNA: TGTGCCAGCAGCGTAGTGGCAGGTCAGGAGAAGTTCTTC.